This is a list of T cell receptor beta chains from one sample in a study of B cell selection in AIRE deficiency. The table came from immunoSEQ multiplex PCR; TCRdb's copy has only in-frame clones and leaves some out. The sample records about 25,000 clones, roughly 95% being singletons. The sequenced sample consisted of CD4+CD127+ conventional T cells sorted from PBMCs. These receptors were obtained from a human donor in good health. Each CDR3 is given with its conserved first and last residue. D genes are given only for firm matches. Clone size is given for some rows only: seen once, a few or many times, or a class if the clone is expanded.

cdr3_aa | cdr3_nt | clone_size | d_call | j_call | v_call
CASSYSQTDTQYF | TGCGCCAGCAGCTACTCGCAGACAGATACGCAGTATTTT | . | . | TRBJ2-3 | TRBV5-1
CASSLEAQGSGNTIYF | TGTGCCAGCAGCTTGGAAGCCCAGGGATCTGGAAACACCATATATTTT | . | . | TRBJ1-3 | TRBV5-4
CASSPGAGGEGQFF | TGCGCCAGCAGCCCGGGAGCAGGGGGCGAGGGGCAGTTCTTC | . | TRBD1 | TRBJ2-1 | TRBV5-1
CASSLDVYNEQFF | TGTGCCAGCAGTCTGGACGTCTACAATGAGCAGTTCTTC | . | . | TRBJ2-1 | TRBV6-1
CASARATNEKLFF | TGCGCCAGCGCCAGGGCAACTAATGAAAAACTGTTTTTT | . | . | TRBJ1-4 | TRBV4-1
CASSLGQLGGTDTQYF | TGTGCCAGCAGCTTAGGCCAGCTAGGCGGGACAGATACGCAGTATTTT | . | . | TRBJ2-3 | TRBV7-8
CAWSVQVTGGYTF | TGTGCCTGGAGTGTACAGGTGACCGGGGGCTACACCTTC | . | . | TRBJ1-2 | TRBV30
CASSQQGGQPQHF | TGTGCCAGCAGTCAACAGGGAGGTCAGCCCCAGCATTTT | . | . | TRBJ1-5 | TRBV7-9
CASSVEAYGYTF | TGTGCCAGCAGTGTGGAAGCTTATGGCTACACCTTC | . | . | TRBJ1-2 | TRBV4-2
CASTPGQASTDTQYF | TGCGCCAGCACTCCCGGACAGGCTAGCACAGATACGCAGTATTTT | . | TRBD1 | TRBJ2-3 | TRBV10-1
CASSPRTGTTYEQYF | TGTGCCAGCTCACCCAGGACAGGGACGACCTACGAGCAGTACTTC | once | TRBD1 | TRBJ2-7 | TRBV18
CASSILAGGPQETQYF | TGTGCCAGCAGCATCCTAGCGGGGGGGCCCCAAGAGACCCAGTACTTC | . | TRBD2 | TRBJ2-5 | TRBV7-2
CASSRGLNYEQYF | TGCGCCAGCAGCCGCGGACTGAACTACGAGCAGTACTTC | . | . | TRBJ2-7 | TRBV5-1
CATTATVTNEKLFF | TGTGCCACAACGGCGACAGTCACTAATGAAAAACTGTTTTTT | once | . | TRBJ1-4 | TRBV19
CASRRESSYNEQFF | TGTGCCAGCAGGCGGGAGAGCTCCTACAATGAGCAGTTCTTC | . | TRBD2 | TRBJ2-1 | TRBV6-4
CATSNQLAAPQETQYF | TGTGCCACCAGCAACCAGCTAGCGGCCCCACAAGAGACCCAGTACTTC | once | TRBD2 | TRBJ2-5 | TRBV15
CASSSSWTGPSQYF | TGTGCCAGCAGTTCCTCATGGACAGGGCCCTCTCAGTACTTC | . | TRBD1 | TRBJ2-7 | TRBV27
CASSELDGSLSYNEQFF | TGTGCCAGCAGTGAACTCGACGGAAGCCTTTCCTACAATGAGCAGTTCTTC | . | . | TRBJ2-1 | TRBV25-1
CASSPWDRAGRYGYTF | TGTGCCAGCAGCCCATGGGACAGGGCTGGACGTTATGGCTACACCTTC | . | TRBD1 | TRBJ1-2 | TRBV7-8
CASGGRDRYEQYF | TGTGCCAGCGGGGGCAGGGACCGCTACGAGCAGTACTTC | . | . | TRBJ2-7 | TRBV7-9
CASSRTEIYGYTF | TGTGCCAGCAGCCGGACAGAAATCTATGGCTACACCTTC | . | . | TRBJ1-2 | TRBV6-5
CASWKGYEQYF | TGTGCCAGCTGGAAGGGCTACGAGCAGTACTTC | . | . | TRBJ2-7 | TRBV6-9
CASSPTGGTQYF | TGTGCCAGCAGTCCAACAGGGGGTACGCAGTATTTT | . | TRBD1 | TRBJ2-3 | TRBV7-6
CASSASPGLAGADTQYF | TGTGCCAGCAGCGCCTCCCCCGGACTAGCGGGAGCAGATACGCAGTATTTT | . | TRBD2 | TRBJ2-3 | TRBV9
CASTPGTAYEQYF | TGTGCCAGCACTCCGGGGACAGCCTACGAGCAGTACTTC | . | TRBD1 | TRBJ2-7 | TRBV6-5
CAWRLTSGSSYNEQFF | TGTGCCTGGAGGCTGACTAGCGGGAGCTCCTACAATGAGCAGTTCTTC | . | TRBD2 | TRBJ2-1 | TRBV30